This T cell receptor beta chain was sequenced for a study of blood T cell repertoires in COVID-19. Background on the study: The United States, Italy and Spain were the sources of the acute and convalescent COVID-19 samples.

Germline V gives CDR1 GTSNPN, CDR2 SVGIG (reference sequence). V was pared by 0 bases and J by 6 bases, with 14 bases between. There are 14 residues in the CDR3. Study processing details: For nucleated cells, counts were estimated from reference gene primer amplification. Profiled with immunoSEQ multiplex PCR; TCRdb holds only in-frame clones, not every one. V, J and clone size were drawn from that table, and D and trimming were deduced from the DNA. The table lists fewer than 450,000 clones, roughly 90% of them singletons, with 6% to 8.5% in the top ten. Enrolment of Seattle patients took place during active infection, and they were followed longitudinally.

This chain connects TRBV30 to TRBJ1-2, with D possibly being TRBD1 (6 bases). This sequence originates from a woman between 70 and 85 years old with COVID-19, enrolled during active disease. The sequencing input was peripheral blood. CDR3 in DNA: TGTGCCTGGAGTGTACTCGGGGGGGCGCATGGCTACACCTTC. Translation: CAWSVLGGAHGYTF.